The rows below give T cell receptor beta chains drawn from one sample of a study of CD8+CD57+ T cells in acquired aplastic anemia. Each CDR3 protein gets one entry after TCRdb re-called the reads with MiXCR. The sample records about 17,000 distinct CDR3 sequences, roughly two fifths being singletons. The material sequenced was CD8+CD57+ T cells sorted from PBMCs. Source of these receptors: a human donor with aplastic anemia. Each CDR3 is given with its conserved first and last residue. D genes are given only for firm matches. Clone size, where shown, is once, few, many, or a class for clones that have expanded.

many	TRBV10-3	.	TRBJ2-7	CATQVGDGFYEQYF	TGTGCCACCCAGGTGGGTGACGGCTTCTACGAGCAGTACTTC
.	TRBV2	TRBD1	TRBJ2-7	CASSPPGGSYEQYF	TGTGCCAGCAGTCCCCCAGGGGGTAGCTACGAGCAGTACTTC
few	TRBV5-1	.	TRBJ1-6	CASSSTGYYGDSPLHF	TGCGCCAGCAGCTCGACAGGCTATTATGGTGATTCACCCCTCCACTTT
.	TRBV2	TRBD1	TRBJ1-2	CASSPDRENYGYTF	TGTGCCAGCAGCCCAGACAGGGAAAACTATGGCTACACCTTC
.	TRBV7-2	.	TRBJ1-4	CASSLAWTVTNEKLFF	TGTGCCAGCAGCTTAGCTTGGACAGTAACTAATGAAAAACTGTTTTTT
.	TRBV5-1	.	TRBJ1-5	CASSLFTGPDQPQHF	TGTGCCAGCAGCTTATTTACAGGGCCGGATCAGCCCCAGCATTTT
many	TRBV7-9	.	TRBJ1-1	CASSFSGTEAFF	TGTGCCAGCAGCTTTTCAGGAACTGAAGCTTTCTTT
few	TRBV10-1	TRBD1	TRBJ1-2	CASSAETGTRCTF	TGCGCCAGCAGCGCAGAGACAGGGACTCGCTGCACCTTC
.	TRBV5-1	.	TRBJ2-3	CASSEGVGPDTQYF	TGCGCCAGCAGCGAGGGTGTCGGGCCCGATACGCAGTATTTT
.	TRBV2	.	TRBJ2-1	CASSKIADYNEQFF	TGTGCCAGCAGTAAAATAGCAGACTACAATGAGCAGTTCTTC
.	TRBV15	.	TRBJ2-5	CATSRDRARETQYF	TGTGCCACCAGCAGAGATCGCGCGAGAGAGACCCAGTACTTC
.	TRBV20-1	TRBD2	TRBJ2-3	CSASRGGRTDTQYF	TGCAGTGCTAGTCGGGGGGGGCGCACAGATACGCAGTATTTT
many	TRBV29-1	TRBD1	TRBJ2-1	CSVLSGQGIYNEQFF	TGCAGCGTTTTGTCCGGACAGGGGATCTACAATGAGCAGTTCTTC
few	TRBV15	TRBD1	TRBJ1-1	CATSRLGQGSYTEAFF	TGTGCCACCAGCAGATTGGGACAGGGTTCGTACACTGAAGCTTTCTTT
few	TRBV11-2	TRBD1	TRBJ1-6	CASSLEGQGVSPLHF	TGTGCCAGCAGCTTAGAGGGACAGGGGGTCTCACCCCTCCACTTT
.	TRBV20-1	TRBD1	TRBJ2-2	CSADKQGARELFF	TGCAGTGCGGATAAACAGGGGGCCAGGGAGCTGTTTTTT
.	TRBV5-4	TRBD2	TRBJ2-1	CASSASGRYNEQFF	TGTGCCAGCAGTGCTAGCGGCAGGTACAATGAGCAGTTCTTC
.	TRBV20-1	TRBD1	TRBJ2-1	CSAREDRVADEQFF	TGCAGTGCTAGGGAGGACAGGGTCGCCGATGAGCAGTTCTTC
many	TRBV4-1	.	TRBJ2-7	CASSQDIGTGNEQYF	TGCGCCAGCAGCCAAGACATCGGGACTGGCAACGAGCAGTACTTC
.	TRBV15	TRBD1	TRBJ1-1	CTTSTPAQGLNTEAFF	TGTACCACCAGCACCCCAGCACAGGGGCTGAACACTGAAGCTTTCTTT
.	TRBV29-1	.	TRBJ2-3	CSVEVQRKYTDTQYF	TGCAGCGTTGAAGTCCAGCGGAAATACACAGATACGCAGTATTTT
.	TRBV20-1	.	TRBJ2-5	CSARRETQYF	TGCAGTGCTAGAAGGGAGACCCAGTACTTC
few	TRBV4-1	.	TRBJ2-7	CASSQTRALGTEQYF	TGCGCCAGCAGCCAAACCCGGGCCCTAGGAACGGAGCAGTACTTC
.	TRBV6-4	.	TRBJ1-2	CASSEGTGTNYGYTF	TGTGCCAGCAGTGAAGGCACAGGGACTAACTATGGCTACACCTTC